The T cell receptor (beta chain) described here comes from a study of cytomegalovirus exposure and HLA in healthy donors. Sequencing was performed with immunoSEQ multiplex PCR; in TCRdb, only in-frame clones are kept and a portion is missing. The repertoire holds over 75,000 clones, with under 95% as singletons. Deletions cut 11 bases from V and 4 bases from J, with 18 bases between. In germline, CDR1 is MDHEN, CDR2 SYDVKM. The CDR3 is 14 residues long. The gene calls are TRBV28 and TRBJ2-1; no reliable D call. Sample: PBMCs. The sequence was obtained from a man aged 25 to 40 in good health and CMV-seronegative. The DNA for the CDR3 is TGTGCCTTAAACCCGGTTGCGGAATACAATGAGCAGTTCTTC. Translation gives CALNPVAEYNEQFF.